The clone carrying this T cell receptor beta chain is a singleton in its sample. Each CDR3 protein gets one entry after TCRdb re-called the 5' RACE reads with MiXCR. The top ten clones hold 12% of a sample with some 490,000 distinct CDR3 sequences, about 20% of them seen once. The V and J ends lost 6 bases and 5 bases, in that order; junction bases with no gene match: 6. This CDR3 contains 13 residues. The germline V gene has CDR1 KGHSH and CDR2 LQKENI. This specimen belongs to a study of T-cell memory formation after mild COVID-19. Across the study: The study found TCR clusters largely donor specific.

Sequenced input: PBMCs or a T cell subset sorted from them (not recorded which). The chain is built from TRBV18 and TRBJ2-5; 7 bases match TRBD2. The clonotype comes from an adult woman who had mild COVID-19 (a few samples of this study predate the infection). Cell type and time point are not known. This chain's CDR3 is CASSPGTMETQYF. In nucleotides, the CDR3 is TGTGCCAGCTCGCCCGGGACTATGGAGACCCAGTACTTC. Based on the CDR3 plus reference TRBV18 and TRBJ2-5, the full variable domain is NAGVMQNPRHLVRRRGQEARLRCSPMKGHSHVYWYRQLPEEGLKFMVYLQKENIIDESGMPKERFSAEFPKEGPSILRIQQVVRGDSAAYFCASSPGTMETQYFGPGTRLLVL.